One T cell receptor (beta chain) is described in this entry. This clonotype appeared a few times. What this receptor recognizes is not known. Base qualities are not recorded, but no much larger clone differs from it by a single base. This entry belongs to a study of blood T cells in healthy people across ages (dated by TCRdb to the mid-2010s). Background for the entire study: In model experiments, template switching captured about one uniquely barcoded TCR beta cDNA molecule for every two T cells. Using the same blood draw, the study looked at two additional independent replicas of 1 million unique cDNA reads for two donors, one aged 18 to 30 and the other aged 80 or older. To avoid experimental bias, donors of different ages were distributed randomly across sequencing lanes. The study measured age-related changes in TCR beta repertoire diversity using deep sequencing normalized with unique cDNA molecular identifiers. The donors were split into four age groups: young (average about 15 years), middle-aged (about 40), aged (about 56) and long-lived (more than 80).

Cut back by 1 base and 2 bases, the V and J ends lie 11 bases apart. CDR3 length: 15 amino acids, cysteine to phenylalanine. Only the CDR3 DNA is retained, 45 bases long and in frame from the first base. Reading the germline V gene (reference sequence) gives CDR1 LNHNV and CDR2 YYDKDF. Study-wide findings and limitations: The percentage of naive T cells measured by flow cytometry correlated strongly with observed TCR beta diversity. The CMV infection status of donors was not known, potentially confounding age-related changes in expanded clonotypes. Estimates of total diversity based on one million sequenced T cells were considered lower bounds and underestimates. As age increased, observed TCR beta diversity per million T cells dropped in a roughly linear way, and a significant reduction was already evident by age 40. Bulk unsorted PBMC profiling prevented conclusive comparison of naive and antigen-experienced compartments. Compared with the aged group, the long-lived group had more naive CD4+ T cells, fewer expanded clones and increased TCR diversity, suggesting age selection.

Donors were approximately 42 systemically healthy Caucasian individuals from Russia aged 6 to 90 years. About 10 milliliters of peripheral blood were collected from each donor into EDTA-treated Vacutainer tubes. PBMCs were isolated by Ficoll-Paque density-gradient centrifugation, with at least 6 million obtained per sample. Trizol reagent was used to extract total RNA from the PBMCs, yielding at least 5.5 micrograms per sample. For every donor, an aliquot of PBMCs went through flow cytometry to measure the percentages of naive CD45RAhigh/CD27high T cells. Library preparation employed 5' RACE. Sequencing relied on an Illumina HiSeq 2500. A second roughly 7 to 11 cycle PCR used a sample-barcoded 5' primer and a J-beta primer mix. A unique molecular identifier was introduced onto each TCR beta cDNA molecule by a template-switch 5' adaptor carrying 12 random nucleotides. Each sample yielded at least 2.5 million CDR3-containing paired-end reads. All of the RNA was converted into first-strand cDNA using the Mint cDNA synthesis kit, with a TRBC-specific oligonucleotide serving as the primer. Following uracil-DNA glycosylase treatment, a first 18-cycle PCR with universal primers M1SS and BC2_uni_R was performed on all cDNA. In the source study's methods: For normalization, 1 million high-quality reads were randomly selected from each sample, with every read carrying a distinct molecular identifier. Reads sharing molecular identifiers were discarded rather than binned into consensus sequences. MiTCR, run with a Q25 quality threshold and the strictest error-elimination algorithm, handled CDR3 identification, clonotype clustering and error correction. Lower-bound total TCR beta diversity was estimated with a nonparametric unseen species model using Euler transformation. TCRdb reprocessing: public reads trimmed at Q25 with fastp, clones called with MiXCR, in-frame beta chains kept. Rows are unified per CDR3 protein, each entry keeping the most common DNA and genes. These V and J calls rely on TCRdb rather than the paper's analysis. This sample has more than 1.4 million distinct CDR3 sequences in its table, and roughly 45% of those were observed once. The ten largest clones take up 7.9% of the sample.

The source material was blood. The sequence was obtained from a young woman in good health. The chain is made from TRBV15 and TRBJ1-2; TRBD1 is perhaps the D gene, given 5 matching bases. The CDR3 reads CATSRVPGRNYGYTF. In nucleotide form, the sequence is TGTGCCACCAGCAGAGTTCCAGGGCGCAACTATGGCTACACCTTC.